This TCR beta chain was identified during a study of blood T cell repertoires in COVID-19. Repertoires were generated with immunoSEQ multiplex PCR, while TCRdb's copy carries only in-frame clones and drops some. The sample lists 55,000 to 80,000 clones, approximately 80% seen once, with over 12% in the top ten. Germline CDR1 is LGHDT and CDR2 is YNNKEL (reference sequence). Trimming pared 1 base from V and 6 bases from J, leaving 10 bases between. This CDR3 contains 15 residues. This clone was found a few times. V is TRBV3-1 (or the pseudogene TRBV3-2) and J is TRBJ1-6; D perhaps matches TRBD1 (5 bases). Sequenced input: peripheral blood. This sequence was found in a man aged 60 to 75 with COVID-19, enrolled during active disease. The CDR3 protein is CASSQGGRVNSPLHF. CDR3 nucleotide sequence: TGTGCCAGCAGCCAAGGCGGCAGGGTTAATTCACCCCTCCACTTT.